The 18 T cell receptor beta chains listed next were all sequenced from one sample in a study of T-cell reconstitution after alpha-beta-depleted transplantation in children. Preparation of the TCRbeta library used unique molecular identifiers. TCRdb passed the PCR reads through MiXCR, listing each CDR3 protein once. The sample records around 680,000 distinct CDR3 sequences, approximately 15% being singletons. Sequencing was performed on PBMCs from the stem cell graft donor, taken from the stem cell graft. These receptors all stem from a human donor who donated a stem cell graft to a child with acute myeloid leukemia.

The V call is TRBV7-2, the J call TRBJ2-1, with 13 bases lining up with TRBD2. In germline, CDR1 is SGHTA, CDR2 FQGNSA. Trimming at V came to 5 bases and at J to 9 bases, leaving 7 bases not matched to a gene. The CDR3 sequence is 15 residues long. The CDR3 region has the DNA TGTGCCAGCAGCCCTACTAGCGGGGGGGTGACTGAGCAGTTCTTC. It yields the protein CASSPTSGGVTEQFF.

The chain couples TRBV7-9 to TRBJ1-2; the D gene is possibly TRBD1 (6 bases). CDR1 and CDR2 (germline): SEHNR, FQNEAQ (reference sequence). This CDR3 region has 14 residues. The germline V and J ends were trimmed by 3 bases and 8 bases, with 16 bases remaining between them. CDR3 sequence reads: CASSFRGGGHGYTF. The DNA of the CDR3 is TGTGCCAGCAGCTTTCGAGGGGGAGGTCACGGCTACACCTTC.

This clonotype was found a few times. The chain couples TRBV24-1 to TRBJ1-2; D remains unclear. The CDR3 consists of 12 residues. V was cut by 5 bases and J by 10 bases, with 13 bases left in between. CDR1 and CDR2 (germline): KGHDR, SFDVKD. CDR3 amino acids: CATSGAVGVYTF. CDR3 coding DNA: TGTGCCACCAGTGGCGCCGTCGGTGTCTACACCTTC.

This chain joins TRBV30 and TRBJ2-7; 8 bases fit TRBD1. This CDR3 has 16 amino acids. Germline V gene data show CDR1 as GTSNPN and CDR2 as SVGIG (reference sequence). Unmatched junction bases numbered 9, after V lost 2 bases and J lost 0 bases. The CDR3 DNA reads TGTGCCTGGAGTAGGGGCAGGGGGCGCGGCTCCTACGAGCAGTACTTC. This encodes CAWSRGRGRGSYEQYF.

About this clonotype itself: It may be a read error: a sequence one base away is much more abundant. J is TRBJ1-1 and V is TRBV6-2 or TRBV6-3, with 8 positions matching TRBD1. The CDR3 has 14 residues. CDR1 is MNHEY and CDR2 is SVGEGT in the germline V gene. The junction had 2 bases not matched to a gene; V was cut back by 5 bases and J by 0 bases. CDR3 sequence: CASSRTGLNTEAFF. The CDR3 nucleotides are TGTGCCAGCAGTCGGACAGGGCTGAACACTGAAGCTTTCTTT.

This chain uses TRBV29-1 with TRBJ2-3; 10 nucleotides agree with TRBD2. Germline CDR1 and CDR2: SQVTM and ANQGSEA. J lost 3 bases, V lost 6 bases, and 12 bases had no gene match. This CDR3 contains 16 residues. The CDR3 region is CSVARRSGGATDTQYF. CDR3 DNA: TGCAGCGTCGCGCGCCGGAGCGGGGGGGCAACAGATACGCAGTATTTT.

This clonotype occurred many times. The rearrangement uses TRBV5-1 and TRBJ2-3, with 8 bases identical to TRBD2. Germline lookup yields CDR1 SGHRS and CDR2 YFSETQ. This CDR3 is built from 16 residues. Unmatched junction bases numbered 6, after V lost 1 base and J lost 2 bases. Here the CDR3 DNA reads TGCGCCAGCAGCTTGACCGGACTAGCCTACACAGATACGCAGTATTTT. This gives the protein CASSLTGLAYTDTQYF.

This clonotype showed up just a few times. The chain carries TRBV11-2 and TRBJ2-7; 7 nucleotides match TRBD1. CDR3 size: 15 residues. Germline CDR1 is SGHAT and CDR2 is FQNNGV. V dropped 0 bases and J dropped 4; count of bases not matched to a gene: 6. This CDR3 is CASSLEGDRRYEQYV. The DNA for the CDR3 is TGTGCCAGCAGCTTAGAGGGGGACAGACGATACGAGCAGTACGTC.

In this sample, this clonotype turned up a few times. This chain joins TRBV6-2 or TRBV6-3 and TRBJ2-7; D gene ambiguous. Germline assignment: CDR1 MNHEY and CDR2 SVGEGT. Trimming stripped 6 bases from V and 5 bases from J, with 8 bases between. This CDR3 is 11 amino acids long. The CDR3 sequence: CASSHLNEQYF. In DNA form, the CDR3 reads TGTGCCAGCAGCCACCTAAACGAGCAGTACTTC.

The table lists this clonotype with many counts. For the CDR3, the DNA is TGTGCCAGCGGTAGACAGGGGGAGAATGAAAAACTGTTTTTT. Protein product: CASGRQGENEKLFF. The chain uses TRBV6-5 and TRBJ1-4; 9 bases are shared with TRBD1. J lost 5 bases, V lost 8 bases, and 6 bases had no gene match. The CDR3 length is 14 residues. The germline V gene encodes CDR1 MNHEY and CDR2 SVGAGI.

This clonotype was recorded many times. CDR3 amino acids: CASSVGGLNTEAFF. The CDR3 bases are TGTGCCAGCAGTGTTGGGGGGCTGAACACTGAAGCTTTCTTT. V usage is TRBV6-1 and J usage is TRBJ1-1; D perhaps matches TRBD1 (6 bases). Per the germline V gene, CDR1 is MNHNS and CDR2 is SASEGT. This CDR3 is 14 amino acids long. Trimming removed 4 bases from V and 0 bases from J, with 9 bases in between.

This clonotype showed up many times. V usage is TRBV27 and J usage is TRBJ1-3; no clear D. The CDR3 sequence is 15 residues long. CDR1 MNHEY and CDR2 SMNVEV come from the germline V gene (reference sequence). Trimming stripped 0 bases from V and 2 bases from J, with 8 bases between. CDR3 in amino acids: CASSLSKGAGNTIYF. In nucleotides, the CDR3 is TGTGCCAGCAGTTTATCGAAGGGAGCTGGAAACACCATATATTTT.

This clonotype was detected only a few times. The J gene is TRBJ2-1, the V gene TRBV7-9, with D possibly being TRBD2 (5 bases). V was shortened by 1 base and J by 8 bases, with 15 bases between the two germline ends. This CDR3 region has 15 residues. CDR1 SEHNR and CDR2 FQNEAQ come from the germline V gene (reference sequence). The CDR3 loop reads CASSLVGSRSDEQFF. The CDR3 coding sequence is TGTGCCAGCAGCTTAGTAGGGAGCCGGTCCGATGAGCAGTTCTTC.

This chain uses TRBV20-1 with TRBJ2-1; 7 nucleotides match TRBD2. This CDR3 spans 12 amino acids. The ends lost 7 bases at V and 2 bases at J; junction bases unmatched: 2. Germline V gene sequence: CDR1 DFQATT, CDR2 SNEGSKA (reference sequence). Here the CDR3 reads CSGEGTYNEQFF. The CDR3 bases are TGCAGTGGGGAGGGAACCTACAATGAGCAGTTCTTC.

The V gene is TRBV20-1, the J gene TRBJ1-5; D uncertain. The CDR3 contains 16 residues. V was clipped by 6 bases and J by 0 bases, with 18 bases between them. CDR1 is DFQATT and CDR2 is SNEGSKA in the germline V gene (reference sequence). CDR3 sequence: CSALGGGGISNQPQHF. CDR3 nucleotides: TGCAGTGCACTTGGTGGTGGAGGGATTAGCAATCAGCCCCAGCATTTT.

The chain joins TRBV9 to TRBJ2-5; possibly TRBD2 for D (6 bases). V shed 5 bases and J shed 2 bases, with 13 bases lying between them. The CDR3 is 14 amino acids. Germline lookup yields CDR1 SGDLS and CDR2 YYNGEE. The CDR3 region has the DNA TGTGCCAGCAGTGGGGGGTCAGCGCAAGAGACCCAGTACTTC. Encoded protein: CASSGGSAQETQYF.

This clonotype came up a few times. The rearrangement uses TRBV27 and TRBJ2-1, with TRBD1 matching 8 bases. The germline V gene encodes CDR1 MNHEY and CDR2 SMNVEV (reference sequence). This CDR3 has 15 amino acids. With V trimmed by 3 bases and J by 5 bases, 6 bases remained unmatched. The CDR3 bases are TGTGCCAGCAGTTTCGACAGGGGAAGCAACAATGAGCAGTTCTTC. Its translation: CASSFDRGSNNEQFF.

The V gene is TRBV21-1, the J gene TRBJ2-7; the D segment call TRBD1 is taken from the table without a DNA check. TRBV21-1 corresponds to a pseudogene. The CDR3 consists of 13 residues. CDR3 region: CASRQGISYEQYF. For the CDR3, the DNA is TGTGCCAGCCGACAGGGTATTTCCTACGAGCAGTACTTC.